The 29 T cell receptor beta chains below all came from one sample that was sequenced in a study of Ad26.COV2.S vaccination and SARS-CoV-2 variants. Treatment denoted: over 15 received Ad26.COV2.S at low or high dose, single or two shots; 5 received placebo; per-sample allocation not given. The samples were gathered on day 63 after the first injection of vaccine or placebo. Libraries were prepared by immunoSEQ multiplex PCR; TCRdb keeps only in-frame clonotypes and omits some of them. The sample records about 350,000 clones, around 83% being singletons. Sequenced material: peripheral blood, taken in a trial of Ad26.COV2.S vaccine versus placebo. The receptors shown here come from a person aged 18-60 years who received the Ad26.COV2.S COVID-19 vaccine or a placebo.

The chain links TRBV2 to TRBJ2-1; D ambiguous. This CDR3 is 10 amino acids long. V was shortened by 11 bases and J by 9 bases, with 11 bases between the two germline ends. In germline, CDR1 is SNHLY, CDR2 FYNNEI. The CDR3 loop reads CAATFGEQFF. DNA for the CDR3: TGTGCCGCAACGTTCGGTGAGCAGTTCTTC.

The chain joins TRBV30 to TRBJ2-1; a weak D match, TRBD2 (7 bases). The CDR3 contains 13 residues. The germline V gene has CDR1 GTSNPN and CDR2 SVGIG (reference sequence). V gave up 2 bases and J gave up 10 bases, with 15 bases separating them. CDR3 protein: CAWSPWGGGEQFF. CDR3 nucleotide sequence: TGTGCCTGGAGTCCCTGGGGGGGCGGCGAGCAGTTCTTC.

The genes are TRBV27 and TRBJ2-3; D is ambiguous. There are 14 residues in the CDR3. CDR1 MNHEY and CDR2 SMNVEV come from the germline V gene (reference sequence). Trimming pared 5 bases from V and 2 bases from J, leaving 11 bases between. The CDR3 protein is CASSVTRYTDTQYF. The CDR3 DNA reads as TGTGCCAGCAGTGTTACAAGATACACAGATACGCAGTATTTT.

The J gene is TRBJ2-1, the V gene TRBV7-8; the match to TRBD2 covers 9 bases. Germline V gene sequence: CDR1 SGHVS, CDR2 FQNEAQ. This CDR3 is 16 amino acids long. J lost 8 bases, V lost 5 bases, and 13 bases had no gene match. The CDR3 DNA reads TGTGCCAGCAGCATATCGTGGCGGGAGGGCGTAGATGAGCAGTTCTTC. Its protein is CASSISWREGVDEQFF. The full variable domain, rest sourced from reference TRBV7-8 and TRBJ2-1, is GAGVSQSPRYKVAKRGQDVALRCDPISGHVSLFWYQQALGQGPEFLTYFQNEAQLDKSGLPSDRFFAERPEGSVSTLKIQRTQQEDSAVYLCASSISWREGVDEQFFGPGTRLTVL.

This chain uses TRBV14 with TRBJ2-4, with D possibly being TRBD1 (5 bases). V lost 0 bases and J 0 bases, leaving 12 bases between the germline ends. The CDR3 loop spans 17 amino acids. The germline CDR1 and CDR2 sequences are SGHDN and FVKESK. In DNA form, the CDR3 reads TGTGCCAGCAGCCAAGACTATGGACACTCAGCCAAAAACATTCAGTACTTC. This codes for CASSQDYGHSAKNIQYF.

Of note for this clone: Other DNA sequences from this sample encode an identical CDR3 as well. This chain connects TRBV15 to TRBJ1-1, with 8 positions matching TRBD1. Trimming took 3 bases from V and 10 from J; bases not matched to a gene: 4. The CDR3 is 12 residues long. Germline assignment: CDR1 LNHNV and CDR2 YYDKDF (reference sequence). The CDR3 DNA reads as TGTGCCACCAGCAGGGACAGGGTTAGAGCTTTCTTT. Amino acids: CATSRDRVRAFF.

This clone has just one count. The chain links TRBV10-2 to TRBJ1-3; D is undetermined. V was clipped by 3 bases and J by 0 bases, with 6 bases between them. CDR1 is WSHSY, CDR2 SAAADI, per germline. This CDR3 is built from 14 residues. CDR3 coding DNA: TGCGCCAGCAGTGATTGGTTCTCTGGAAACACCATATATTTT. It codes for CASSDWFSGNTIYF.

CDR3 DNA: TGTGCCAGCAGTTACTCAGGTGGGGAGACCCAGTACTTC. Translating gives CASSYSGGETQYF. The V and J genes are TRBV6-5 and TRBJ2-5; D not certain. Germline CDR1 reads MNHEY; CDR2 reads SVGAGI. The V end was cut by 0 bases, the J end by 5 bases, with 7 bases between. This CDR3 has 13 residues.

The V gene is TRBV27, the J gene TRBJ2-1; possible D gene TRBD1, 6 bases. Germline CDR1 MNHEY, CDR2 SMNVEV (reference sequence). Trimming removed 0 bases at V and 10 bases at J, with 10 bases between. The CDR3 length is 13 residues. CDR3 coding DNA: TGTGCCAGCAGTTTATCGAGGGGGAGCGAGCAGTTCTTC. Translating gives CASSLSRGSEQFF.

The rearrangement links TRBV27 to TRBJ2-5, with D possibly TRBD1 on 6 matching bases. The CDR3 covers 14 residues. Germline V lookup: CDR1 MNHEY, CDR2 SMNVEV (reference sequence). Trimming pared 6 bases from V and 7 bases from J, leaving 18 bases between. The CDR3 coding sequence is TGTGCCAGCAGAGACGAACAGGGAATCGGGACCCAGTACTTC. Protein product: CASRDEQGIGTQYF.

The CDR3 is CASSRAGYNEQFF. The CDR3, as DNA: TGTGCCAGCAGCAGGGCGGGGTACAATGAGCAGTTCTTC. The chain links TRBV12-3 or TRBV12-4 to TRBJ2-1; weak D call: TRBD2 (6 bases). The CDR3 runs to 13 residues. V was shortened by 6 bases and J by 4 bases, with 10 bases between the two germline ends.

This clone was observed a handful of times. The chain links TRBV30 to TRBJ2-7; D is uncertain. The germline V and J ends were trimmed by 1 base and 4 bases, with 8 bases remaining between them. The germline V gene has CDR1 GTSNPN and CDR2 SVGIG (reference sequence). The CDR3 is made up of 12 amino acids. CDR3 residues: CAWSATPYEQYF. The CDR3 DNA reads as TGTGCCTGGAGTGCGACTCCTTACGAGCAGTACTTC.

In the case of this clone: The junction differs from germline at one of its ends, possibly a read error. The sample has other DNA sequences that encode this CDR3 too. The J gene is TRBJ1-5, the V gene TRBV15, with a tentative D call TRBD1 (5 bases). The CDR3 totals 17 residues. Germline V gene lookup returns CDR1 LNHNV and CDR2 YYDKDF (reference sequence). The CDR3 here is CATSSKGRHLGNQPQHF. The CDR3 bases are TGTGCCACCAGCAGCAAGGGACGGCACTTGGGCAATCAGCCTCAGCATTTT.

This clone was observed at least ten times. V and J are TRBV4-3 and TRBJ2-1; TRBD1 might be the D (5 bases). CDR1 and CDR2 (germline): LGHNA, YSLEER. V lost 0 bases to trimming and J lost 0 bases, with 15 bases between them. This CDR3 has 18 residues. CDR3 nucleotide sequence: TGCGCCAGCAGCCAAGAGGTCGTGGACATTAGCTCCTACAATGAGCAGTTCTTC. It encodes CASSQEVVDISSYNEQFF.

This rearrangement joins TRBV11-2 to TRBJ2-7; D unresolved. V lost 0 bases and J lost 4, with 4 bases in between. Germline V gene sequence: CDR1 SGHAT, CDR2 FQNNGV. The CDR3 length is 12 residues. CDR3 residues: CASSLERYEQYF. The DNA of the CDR3 is TGTGCCAGCAGCTTAGAGCGTTACGAGCAGTACTTC.

The V call is TRBV6-5, the J call TRBJ2-7; a possible D gene is TRBD2 (6 bases). The ends were cut back, 6 bases at V and 0 bases at J, with 12 bases in the middle. The CDR3 is 14 amino acids. Germline V gene sequence: CDR1 MNHEY, CDR2 SVGAGI. The CDR3 spells CASRDTGSSYEQYF. The CDR3 nucleotides read TGTGCCAGCAGGGATACCGGGAGCTCCTACGAGCAGTACTTC.

The gene calls are TRBV12-3 or TRBV12-4 and TRBJ2-2; D might be TRBD2 (6 bases). The CDR3 runs to 13 residues. V was cut by 3 bases and J by 8 bases, with 10 bases left in between. The CDR3 protein is CASSFRGNGELFF. CDR3 nucleotides: TGTGCCAGCAGTTTTCGGGGGAATGGGGAGCTGTTTTTT.

Remarks on this clone: Germline and junction disagree at one end, which may indicate a read error. This chain links TRBV7-2 with TRBJ1-1; possibly TRBD1 for D (6 bases). CDR3 length: 14 amino acids. Looked up from germline, CDR1 is SGHTA and CDR2 is FQGNSA. The CDR3: CASSATIQGTDAFF. As DNA, the CDR3 is TGTGCCAGCAGCGCCACGATTCAGGGGACTGACGCTTTCTTT. Using reference TRBV7-2 and TRBJ1-1 for the parts outside the CDR3, the full variable domain is GAGVSQSPSNKVTEKGKDVELRCDPISGHTALYWYRQSLGQGLEFLIYFQGNSAPDKSGLPSDRFSAERTGGSVSTLTIQRTQQEDSAVYLCASSATIQGTDAFFGQGTRLTVV.

The chain carries TRBV9 and TRBJ2-5, with 9 bases fitting TRBD2. The CDR3 has 16 amino acids. The V segment lost 0 bases and the J segment 5 bases; nucleotides outside the gene matches: 8. The germline V gene encodes CDR1 SGDLS and CDR2 YYNGEE. The CDR3 loop reads CASSVVGSGSYETQYF. The CDR3 coding sequence is TGTGCCAGCAGCGTAGTAGGTAGCGGGAGCTATGAGACCCAGTACTTC.

The chain recombines TRBV10-3 with TRBJ1-1, with D possibly matching TRBD1 (5 bases). Germline V gene sequence: CDR1 ENHRY, CDR2 SYGVKD. The CDR3 covers 16 residues. Trimming left V 0 bases short and J 0 bases short, with 11 bases between. The CDR3 sequence: CAISESAWGMNTEAFF. In DNA, the CDR3 is TGTGCCATCAGTGAGTCGGCCTGGGGGATGAACACTGAAGCTTTCTTT.

This chain links TRBV5-6 with TRBJ1-5, with D hard to call. Looked up from germline, CDR1 is SGHDT and CDR2 is YYEEEE. This CDR3 has 15 amino acids. V lost 4 bases and J 1 base, leaving 12 bases between the germline ends. CDR3 residues: CASSRLLESNQPQHF. CDR3 in DNA: TGTGCCAGCAGCCGGCTGTTAGAGAGCAATCAGCCCCAGCATTTT.

The chain links TRBV4-1 to TRBJ2-7, with a possible D match to TRBD2 (6 bases). V gave up 0 bases and J gave up 3 bases, with 9 bases separating them. This CDR3 region has 14 residues. CDR1 MGHRA and CDR2 YSYEKL come from the germline V gene. The CDR3 region is CASSQEPGVYEQYF. The CDR3 region has the DNA TGCGCCAGCAGCCAAGAACCGGGAGTCTACGAGCAGTACTTC.

The genes are TRBV5-4 and TRBJ2-7; 7 bases are shared with TRBD1. J lost 5 bases, V lost 2 bases, and 10 bases had no gene match. The CDR3 spans 15 residues. Germline CDR1 reads SGHNT; CDR2 reads YYREEE (reference sequence). The CDR3 reads CASSLRNRGLDEQYF. CDR3 in DNA: TGTGCCAGCAGCTTAAGGAACAGGGGTTTGGACGAGCAGTACTTC. The full variable domain, with the rest looked up from reference TRBV5-4 and TRBJ2-7, is ETGVTQSPTHLIKTRGQQVTLRCSSQSGHNTVSWYQQALGQGPQFIFQYYREEENGRGNFPPRFSGLQFPNYSSELNVNALELDDSALYLCASSLRNRGLDEQYFGPGTRLTVT.

The sample holds a few counts of this clone. V gene TRBV6-2 or TRBV6-3 combines with J gene TRBJ1-4, with a possible D match to TRBD1 (6 bases). The length of the CDR3 is 15 residues. CDR1 is MNHEY and CDR2 is SVGEGT in the germline V gene. Between the trimmed V and J ends, which lost 5 bases and 2 bases, there was a span of 12 bases. The CDR3 DNA is TGTGCCAGCAGTCCCCAGGGGAGCACTAATGAAAAACTGTTTTTT. This translates into CASSPQGSTNEKLFF.

This clone has a handful of counts. V and J are TRBV28 and TRBJ1-2; D is unresolved. Deletions cut 7 bases from V and 2 bases from J, with 20 bases between. This CDR3 is 16 amino acids long. The germline gives CDR1 MDHEN, CDR2 SYDVKM. CDR3 loop: CASKERSGRLNYGYTF. The CDR3 bases are TGTGCCAGCAAAGAAAGGAGCGGACGGCTAAACTATGGCTACACCTTC.

The chain couples TRBV19 to TRBJ2-3; D gene uncertain. Germline V gene sequence: CDR1 LNHDA, CDR2 SQIVND (reference sequence). CDR3 length: 13 residues. V lost 3 bases and J 1 base, leaving 5 bases between the germline ends. The CDR3 nucleotides are TGTGCCAGTAGTATTTCGGGCACAGATACGCAGTATTTT. Amino acids: CASSISGTDTQYF.

The chain employs TRBV18 and TRBJ2-7; perhaps TRBD2 as D (6 bases). The length of the CDR3 is 15 residues. The V gene lost 1 base and the J gene lost 2 bases, with 12 bases spanning the gap. Per the germline V gene, CDR1 is KGHSH and CDR2 is LQKENI. The CDR3 coding sequence is TGTGCCAGCTCACCACGCGGGGCGGCCGCCTACGAGCAGTACTTC. It is translated as CASSPRGAAAYEQYF.

J is TRBJ2-5 and V is TRBV4-3; weak D call: TRBD2 (6 bases). Germline CDR1 and CDR2: LGHNA and YSLEER. The CDR3 length is 12 residues. Trimming removed 3 bases at V and 7 bases at J, with 9 bases between. CDR3: CASSQTRGTQYF. Here the CDR3 DNA reads TGCGCCAGCAGCCAGACTAGGGGGACCCAGTACTTC.

The V gene is TRBV20-1, the J gene TRBJ2-7; no reliable D call. The CDR3 consists of 11 residues. Germline CDR1 and CDR2: DFQATT and SNEGSKA (reference sequence). The V end was cut by 6 bases, the J end by 3 bases, with 9 bases between. The CDR3 nucleotides read TGCAGTGCGGAATACAACTACGAGCAGTACTTC. It yields the protein CSAEYNYEQYF.